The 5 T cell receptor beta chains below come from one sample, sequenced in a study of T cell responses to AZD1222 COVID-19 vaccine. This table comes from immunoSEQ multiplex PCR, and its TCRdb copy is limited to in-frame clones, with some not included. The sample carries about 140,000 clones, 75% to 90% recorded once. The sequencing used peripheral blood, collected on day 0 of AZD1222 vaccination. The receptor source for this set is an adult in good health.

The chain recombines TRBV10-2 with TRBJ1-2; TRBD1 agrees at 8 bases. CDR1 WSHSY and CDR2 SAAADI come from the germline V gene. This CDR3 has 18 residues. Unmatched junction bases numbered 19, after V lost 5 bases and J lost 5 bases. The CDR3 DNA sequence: TGCGCCAGCAGTCAGGGACAGGAAAAGCCCGTCAAGCGGTATGGCTACACCTTC. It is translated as CASSQGQEKPVKRYGYTF.

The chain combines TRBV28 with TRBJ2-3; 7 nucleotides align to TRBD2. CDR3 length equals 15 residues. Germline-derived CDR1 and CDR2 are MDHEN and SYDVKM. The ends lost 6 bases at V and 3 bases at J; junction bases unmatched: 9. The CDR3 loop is CASRAPGEGTDTQYF. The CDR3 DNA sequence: TGTGCCAGCAGGGCCCCGGGGGAGGGGACAGATACGCAGTATTTT.

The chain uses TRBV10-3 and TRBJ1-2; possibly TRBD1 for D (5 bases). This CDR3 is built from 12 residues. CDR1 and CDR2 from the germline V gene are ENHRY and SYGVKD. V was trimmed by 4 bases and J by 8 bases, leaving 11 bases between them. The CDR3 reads CAISAGPRGYTF. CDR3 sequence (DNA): TGTGCCATCAGTGCAGGGCCCCGAGGCTACACCTTC.

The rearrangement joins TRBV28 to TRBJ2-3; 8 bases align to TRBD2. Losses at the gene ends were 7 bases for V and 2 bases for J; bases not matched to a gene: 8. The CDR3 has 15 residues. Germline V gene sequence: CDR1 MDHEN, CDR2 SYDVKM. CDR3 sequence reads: CASTIAGRDTDTQYF. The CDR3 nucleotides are TGTGCCAGCACAATAGCGGGGCGGGACACAGATACGCAGTATTTT.

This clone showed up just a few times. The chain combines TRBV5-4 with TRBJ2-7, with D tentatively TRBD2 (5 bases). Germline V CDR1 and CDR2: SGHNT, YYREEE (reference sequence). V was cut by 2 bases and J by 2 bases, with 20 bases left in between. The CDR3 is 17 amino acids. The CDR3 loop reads CASSFRRCGPLTYEQYF. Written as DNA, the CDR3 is TGTGCCAGCAGCTTTCGACGTTGCGGGCCCCTGACCTACGAGCAGTACTTC. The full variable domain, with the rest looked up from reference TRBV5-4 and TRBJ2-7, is ETGVTQSPTHLIKTRGQQVTLRCSSQSGHNTVSWYQQALGQGPQFIFQYYREEENGRGNFPPRFSGLQFPNYSSELNVNALELDDSALYLCASSFRRCGPLTYEQYFGPGTRLTVT.